Below, 9 T cell receptor beta chains from the same sample are listed, as sequenced in a study of neurological immune-mediated disorders. Via MiXCR, TCRdb re-called the 5' RACE reads, giving one row per CDR3 protein. This table has under 65,000 distinct CDR3 sequences, about 25% appearing once. Time point specified: technical triplicate 2. Input material: PBMCs. The receptors here all came from a man between 60 and 75 years old with HTLV-1-associated myelopathy (HAM/TSP).

This clonotype appeared many times. The chain has TRBV3-1 and TRBJ2-1; no definite D call. Germline V gives CDR1 LGHDT, CDR2 YNNKEL (reference sequence). V was clipped by 2 bases and J by 6 bases, with 20 bases between them. The CDR3 contains 17 residues. The CDR3 coding sequence is TGTGCCAGCAGCCAAACGTTGGCCCATGCTCCGTCCAATGAGCAGTTCTTC. The encoded protein is CASSQTLAHAPSNEQFF.

This clonotype occurred many times. The chain joins TRBV5-1 to TRBJ2-3; 8 bases are shared with TRBD1. From germline, CDR1 is SGHRS and CDR2 YFSETQ. This CDR3 has 16 residues. V was pared by 6 bases and J by 3 bases, with 12 bases of the junction left unmatched. Here the CDR3 reads CASTSPGGLLTDTQYF. As DNA, the CDR3 is TGCGCCAGCACTTCTCCAGGGGGCCTTCTAACAGATACGCAGTATTTT.

The V call is TRBV15, the J call TRBJ1-3, with unresolved D. The germline V gene encodes CDR1 LNHNV and CDR2 YYDKDF (reference sequence). The CDR3 totals 13 residues. Trimming stripped 6 bases from V and 0 bases from J, with 6 bases between. Here the CDR3 DNA reads TGTGCCACCAGACCTGACTCTGGAAACACCATATATTTT. It codes for CATRPDSGNTIYF.

This clonotype was recorded at least ten times. The chain couples TRBV30 to TRBJ2-2, with TRBD2 matching over 7 bases. The V gene end was trimmed by 0 bases and the J gene end by 7 bases; junction bases not matched to a gene: 8. CDR3 length: 15 amino acids. The germline V gene has CDR1 GTSNPN and CDR2 SVGIG (reference sequence). CDR3 sequence (DNA): TGTGCCTGGAGTGTAAGCGGGAAGGGAGGCGGGGAGCTGTTTTTT. Its protein product is CAWSVSGKGGGELFF.

This rearrangement joins TRBV4-1 to TRBJ1-2, with TRBD1 matching over 8 bases. Germline V gives CDR1 MGHRA, CDR2 YSYEKL. The CDR3 runs to 15 residues. Trimming removed 7 bases from V and 0 bases from J; junction bases left unmatched: 7. The CDR3: CASNQGDRTNYGYTF. The CDR3 DNA reads TGCGCCAGCAACCAGGGGGACAGGACTAACTATGGCTACACCTTC.

This clonotype was observed at least ten times. This chain connects TRBV20-1 to TRBJ1-6, with 8 bases aligning to TRBD1. Germline V lookup: CDR1 DFQATT, CDR2 SNEGSKA (reference sequence). V lost 5 bases to trimming and J lost 8 bases; unmatched junction nucleotides: 8. The CDR3 runs 14 residues. The CDR3 DNA sequence: TGCAGTGCTGGGGCCGGGACAGGCCATTCACCCCTCCACTTT. Protein product: CSAGAGTGHSPLHF.

This clonotype is a singleton in its sample. A junction boundary mismatches the germline segment, possibly from a read error. The chain has TRBV3-1 and TRBJ2-2, with D possibly TRBD2 on 6 matching bases. The germline V gene encodes CDR1 LGHDT and CDR2 YNNKEL (reference sequence). The CDR3 is made up of 14 amino acids. For the CDR3, the DNA is TGTGCCAGCAGCCAAGCCCAGGGAACCGGGGGGCTGTTTTTT. Encoded protein: CASSQAQGTGGLFF. The full variable domain, rest sourced from reference TRBV3-1 and TRBJ2-2, is DTAVSQTPKYLVTQMGNDKSIKCEQNLGHDTMYWYKQDSKKFLKIMFSYNNKELIINETVPNRFSPKSPDKAHLNLHINSLELGDSAVYFCASSQAQGTGGLFFGEGSRLTVL.

There are many counts of this clonotype. The V call is TRBV20-1, the J call TRBJ2-6; weak D call: TRBD2 (5 bases). The CDR3 sequence is 15 residues long. The germline CDR1 and CDR2 sequences are DFQATT and SNEGSKA (reference sequence). V lost 6 bases and J 0 bases, leaving 12 bases between the germline ends. In DNA, the CDR3 is TGCAGTGCCCAAGGACGGGGCTCTGGGGCCAACGTCCTGACTTTC. Translating gives CSAQGRGSGANVLTF.

The chain is built from TRBV10-3 and TRBJ2-5; 9 positions agree with TRBD1. The CDR3 is 15 residues long. Germline CDR1 ENHRY, CDR2 SYGVKD. Unmatched junction bases numbered 9, after V lost 6 bases and J lost 4 bases. The CDR3 here is CAISVGQGSIETQYF. The DNA for the CDR3 is TGTGCCATCAGCGTAGGACAGGGGAGTATAGAGACCCAGTACTTC.